This T cell receptor (beta chain) was observed in a study of CD8 T cells in ankylosing spondylitis. There are many counts of this clonotype. The CDR3 is 14 amino acids. After removal of 6 bases from V and 6 bases from J, the junction contained 5 bases not matched to a gene. Germline assignment: CDR1 MGHDK and CDR2 SYGVNS. TCRdb reanalysed the 5' RACE reads using MiXCR and keeps one entry per CDR3 protein. The table records 350,000 or so distinct CDR3 sequences, about 14% of them present only once. The clonotype originates from a male donor with ankylosing spondylitis or in good health (not recorded which). The sequencing input was blood, either unsorted or a sorted T cell fraction (not recorded which). This chain connects TRBV25-1 to TRBJ1-1; 12 bases align to TRBD1. DNA of the CDR3: TGTGCCAGCAGGGGACAGGGGGCAAGGTCTGAAGCTTTCTTT. This sequence encodes CASRGQGARSEAFF.